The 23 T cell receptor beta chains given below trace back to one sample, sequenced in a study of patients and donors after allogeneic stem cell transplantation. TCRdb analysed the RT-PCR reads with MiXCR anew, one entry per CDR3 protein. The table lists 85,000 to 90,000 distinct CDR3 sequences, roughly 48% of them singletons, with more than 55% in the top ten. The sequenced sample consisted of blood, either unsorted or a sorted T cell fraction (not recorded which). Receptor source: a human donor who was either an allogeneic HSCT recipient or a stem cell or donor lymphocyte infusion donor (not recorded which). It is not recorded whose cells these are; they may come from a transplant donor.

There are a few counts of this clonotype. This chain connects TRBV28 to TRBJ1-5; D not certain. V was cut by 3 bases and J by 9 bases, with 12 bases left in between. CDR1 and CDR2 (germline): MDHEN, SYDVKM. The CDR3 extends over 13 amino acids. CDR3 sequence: CASSFGTAWPQHF. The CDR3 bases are TGTGCCAGCAGTTTTGGAACCGCATGGCCCCAGCATTTT.

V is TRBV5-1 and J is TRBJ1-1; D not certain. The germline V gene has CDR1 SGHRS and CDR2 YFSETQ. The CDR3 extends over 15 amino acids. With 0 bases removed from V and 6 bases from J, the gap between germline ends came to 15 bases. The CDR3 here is CASSLGVWGQPEAFF. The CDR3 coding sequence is TGCGCCAGCAGCTTGGGTGTCTGGGGTCAGCCTGAAGCTTTCTTT.

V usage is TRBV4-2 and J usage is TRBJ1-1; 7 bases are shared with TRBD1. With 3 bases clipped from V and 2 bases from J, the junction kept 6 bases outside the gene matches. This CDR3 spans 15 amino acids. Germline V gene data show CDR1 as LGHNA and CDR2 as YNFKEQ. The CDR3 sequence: CASSHPTGVNTEAFF. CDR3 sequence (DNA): TGTGCCAGCAGCCACCCAACAGGGGTAAACACTGAAGCTTTCTTT.

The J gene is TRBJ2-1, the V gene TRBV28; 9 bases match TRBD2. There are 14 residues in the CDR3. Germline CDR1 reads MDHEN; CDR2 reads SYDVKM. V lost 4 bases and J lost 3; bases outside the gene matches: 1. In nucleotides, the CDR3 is TGTGCCAGCAGTTATAGCGGGAGCTACAATGAGCAGTTCTTC. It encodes CASSYSGSYNEQFF.

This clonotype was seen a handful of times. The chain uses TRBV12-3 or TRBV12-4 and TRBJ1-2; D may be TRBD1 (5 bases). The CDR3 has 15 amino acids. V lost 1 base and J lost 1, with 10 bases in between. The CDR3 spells CASSLGAGSNYGYTF. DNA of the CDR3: TGTGCCAGCAGTTTAGGGGCAGGGAGTAACTATGGCTACACCTTC.

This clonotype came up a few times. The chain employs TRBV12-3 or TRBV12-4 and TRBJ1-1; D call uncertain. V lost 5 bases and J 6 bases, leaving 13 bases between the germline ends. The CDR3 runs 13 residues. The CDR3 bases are TGTGCCAGCAGTACCGGGAGGGCACCTGAAGCTTTCTTT. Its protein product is CASSTGRAPEAFF.

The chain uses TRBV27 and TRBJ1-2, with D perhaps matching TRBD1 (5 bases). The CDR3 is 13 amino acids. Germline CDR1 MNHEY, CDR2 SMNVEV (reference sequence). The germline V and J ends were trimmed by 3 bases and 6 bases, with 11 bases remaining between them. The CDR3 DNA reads TGTGCCAGCAGTTTCTGGGGGAGTCATGGCTACACCTTC. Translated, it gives CASSFWGSHGYTF.

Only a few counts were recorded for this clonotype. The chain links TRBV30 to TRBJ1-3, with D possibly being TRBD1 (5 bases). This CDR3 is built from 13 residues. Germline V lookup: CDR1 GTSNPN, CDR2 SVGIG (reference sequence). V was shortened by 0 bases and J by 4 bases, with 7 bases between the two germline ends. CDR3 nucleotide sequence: TGTGCCTGGAGTGTAGGGGCCGGAAACACCATATATTTT. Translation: CAWSVGAGNTIYF. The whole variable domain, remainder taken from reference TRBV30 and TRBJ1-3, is SQTIHQWPATLVQPVGSPLSLECTVEGTSNPNLYWYRQAAGRGLQLLFYSVGIGQISSEVPQNLSASRPQDRQFILSSKKLLLSDSGFYLCAWSVGAGNTIYFGEGSWLTVV.

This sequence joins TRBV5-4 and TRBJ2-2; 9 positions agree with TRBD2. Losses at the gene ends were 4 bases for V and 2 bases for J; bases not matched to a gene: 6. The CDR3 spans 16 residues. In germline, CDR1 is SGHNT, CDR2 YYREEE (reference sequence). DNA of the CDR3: TGTGCCAGCAGCCCCCGACTAGCGGCAAACACCGGGGAGCTGTTTTTT. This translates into CASSPRLAANTGELFF.

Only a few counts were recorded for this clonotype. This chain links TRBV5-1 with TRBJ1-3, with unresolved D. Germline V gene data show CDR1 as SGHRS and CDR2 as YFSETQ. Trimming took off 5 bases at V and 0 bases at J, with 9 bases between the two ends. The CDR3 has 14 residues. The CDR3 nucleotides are TGCGCCAGCAGAACAACTTACTCTGGAAACACCATATATTTT. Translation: CASRTTYSGNTIYF.

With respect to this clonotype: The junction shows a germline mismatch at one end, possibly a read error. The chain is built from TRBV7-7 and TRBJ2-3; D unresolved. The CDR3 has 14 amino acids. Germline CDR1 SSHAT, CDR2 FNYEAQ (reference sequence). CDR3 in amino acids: CASSRDGPTDTQYF. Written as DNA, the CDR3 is TGTGCTAGCAGCAGAGACGGACCCACAGATACGCAGTATTTT.

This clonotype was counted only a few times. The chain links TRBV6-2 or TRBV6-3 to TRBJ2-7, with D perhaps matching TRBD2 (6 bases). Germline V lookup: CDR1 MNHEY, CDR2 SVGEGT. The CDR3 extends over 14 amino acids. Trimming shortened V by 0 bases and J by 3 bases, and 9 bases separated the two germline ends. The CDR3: CASSYSTSLYEQYF. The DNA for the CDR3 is TGTGCCAGCAGTTACTCGACTAGTCTCTACGAGCAGTACTTC.

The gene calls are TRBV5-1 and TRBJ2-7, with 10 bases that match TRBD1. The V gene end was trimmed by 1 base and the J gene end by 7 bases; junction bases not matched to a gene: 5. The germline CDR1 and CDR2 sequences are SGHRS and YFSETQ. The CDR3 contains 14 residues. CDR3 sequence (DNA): TGCGCCAGCAGCTTGTGGGACAGGGGTGGGGAGCAGTACTTC. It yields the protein CASSLWDRGGEQYF.

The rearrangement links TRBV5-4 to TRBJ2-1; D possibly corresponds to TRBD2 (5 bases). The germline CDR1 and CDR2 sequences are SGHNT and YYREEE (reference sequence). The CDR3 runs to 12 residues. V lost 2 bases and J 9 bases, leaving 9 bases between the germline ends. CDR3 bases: TGTGCCAGCAGCTTCGGAGGCGGTGAGCAGTTCTTC. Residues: CASSFGGGEQFF. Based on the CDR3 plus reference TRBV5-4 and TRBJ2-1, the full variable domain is ETGVTQSPTHLIKTRGQQVTLRCSSQSGHNTVSWYQQALGQGPQFIFQYYREEENGRGNFPPRFSGLQFPNYSSELNVNALELDDSALYLCASSFGGGEQFFGPGTRLTVL.

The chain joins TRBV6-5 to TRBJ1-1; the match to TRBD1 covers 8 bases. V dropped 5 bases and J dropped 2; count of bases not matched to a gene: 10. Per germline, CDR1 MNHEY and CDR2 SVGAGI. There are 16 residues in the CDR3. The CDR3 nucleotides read TGTGCCAGCAGTACCCAGGGGGCGATTATTAACACTGAAGCTTTCTTT. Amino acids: CASSTQGAIINTEAFF.

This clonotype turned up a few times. CDR3 DNA: TGTGCCAGCAGATCCCTTTGGGGGACCAACACTGAAGCTTTCTTT. Its translation: CASRSLWGTNTEAFF. This chain links TRBV6-5 with TRBJ1-1; D is possibly TRBD1 (5 bases). Germline CDR1 reads MNHEY; CDR2 reads SVGAGI. V lost 6 bases, J lost 2 bases, and 16 bases lay in between. CDR3 length: 15 amino acids.

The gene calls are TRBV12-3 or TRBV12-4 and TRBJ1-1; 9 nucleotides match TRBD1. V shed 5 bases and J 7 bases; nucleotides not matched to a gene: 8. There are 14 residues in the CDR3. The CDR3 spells CASSPGGQGSEAFF. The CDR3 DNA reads TGTGCCAGCAGTCCAGGGGGACAGGGAAGTGAAGCTTTCTTT.

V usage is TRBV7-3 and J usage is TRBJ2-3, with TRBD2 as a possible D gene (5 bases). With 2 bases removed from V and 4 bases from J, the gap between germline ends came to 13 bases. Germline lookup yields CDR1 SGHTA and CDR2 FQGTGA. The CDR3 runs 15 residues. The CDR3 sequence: CASSLARGSADTQYF. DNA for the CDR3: TGTGCCAGCAGCTTAGCCAGAGGGAGCGCAGATACGCAGTATTTT.

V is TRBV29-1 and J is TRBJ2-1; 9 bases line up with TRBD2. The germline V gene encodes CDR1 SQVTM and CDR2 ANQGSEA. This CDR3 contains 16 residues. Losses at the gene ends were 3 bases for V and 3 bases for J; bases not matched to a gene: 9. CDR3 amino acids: CSVEPDEREDYNEQFF. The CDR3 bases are TGCAGCGTTGAGCCGGACGAGCGGGAGGACTACAATGAGCAGTTCTTC.

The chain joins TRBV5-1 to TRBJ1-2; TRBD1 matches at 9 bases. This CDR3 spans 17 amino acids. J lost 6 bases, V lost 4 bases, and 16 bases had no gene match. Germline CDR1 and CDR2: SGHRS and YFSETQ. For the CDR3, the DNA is TGCGCCAGCAGCGCCAACTTGCGGGACAGGGTAGTCAATGGCTACACCTTC. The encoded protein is CASSANLRDRVVNGYTF.

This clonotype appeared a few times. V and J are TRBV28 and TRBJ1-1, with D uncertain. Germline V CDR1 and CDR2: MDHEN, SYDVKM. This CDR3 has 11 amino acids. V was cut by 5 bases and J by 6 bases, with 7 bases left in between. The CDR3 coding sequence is TGTGCCAGCAGTATACCCCCTGAAGCTTTCTTT. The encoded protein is CASSIPPEAFF.

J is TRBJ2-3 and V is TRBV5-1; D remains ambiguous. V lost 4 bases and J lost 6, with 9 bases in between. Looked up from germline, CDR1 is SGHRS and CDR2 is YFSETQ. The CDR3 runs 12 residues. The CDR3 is CASSHPEDTQYF. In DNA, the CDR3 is TGCGCCAGCAGCCATCCAGAGGATACGCAGTATTTT.

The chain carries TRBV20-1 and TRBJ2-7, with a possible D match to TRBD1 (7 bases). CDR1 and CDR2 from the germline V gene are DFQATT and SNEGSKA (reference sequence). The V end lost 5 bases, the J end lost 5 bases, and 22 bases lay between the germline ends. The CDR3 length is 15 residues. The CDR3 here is CSAPSPTGTLDEQYF. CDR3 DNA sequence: TGCAGTGCTCCAAGTCCGACAGGGACTTTGGACGAGCAGTACTTC.